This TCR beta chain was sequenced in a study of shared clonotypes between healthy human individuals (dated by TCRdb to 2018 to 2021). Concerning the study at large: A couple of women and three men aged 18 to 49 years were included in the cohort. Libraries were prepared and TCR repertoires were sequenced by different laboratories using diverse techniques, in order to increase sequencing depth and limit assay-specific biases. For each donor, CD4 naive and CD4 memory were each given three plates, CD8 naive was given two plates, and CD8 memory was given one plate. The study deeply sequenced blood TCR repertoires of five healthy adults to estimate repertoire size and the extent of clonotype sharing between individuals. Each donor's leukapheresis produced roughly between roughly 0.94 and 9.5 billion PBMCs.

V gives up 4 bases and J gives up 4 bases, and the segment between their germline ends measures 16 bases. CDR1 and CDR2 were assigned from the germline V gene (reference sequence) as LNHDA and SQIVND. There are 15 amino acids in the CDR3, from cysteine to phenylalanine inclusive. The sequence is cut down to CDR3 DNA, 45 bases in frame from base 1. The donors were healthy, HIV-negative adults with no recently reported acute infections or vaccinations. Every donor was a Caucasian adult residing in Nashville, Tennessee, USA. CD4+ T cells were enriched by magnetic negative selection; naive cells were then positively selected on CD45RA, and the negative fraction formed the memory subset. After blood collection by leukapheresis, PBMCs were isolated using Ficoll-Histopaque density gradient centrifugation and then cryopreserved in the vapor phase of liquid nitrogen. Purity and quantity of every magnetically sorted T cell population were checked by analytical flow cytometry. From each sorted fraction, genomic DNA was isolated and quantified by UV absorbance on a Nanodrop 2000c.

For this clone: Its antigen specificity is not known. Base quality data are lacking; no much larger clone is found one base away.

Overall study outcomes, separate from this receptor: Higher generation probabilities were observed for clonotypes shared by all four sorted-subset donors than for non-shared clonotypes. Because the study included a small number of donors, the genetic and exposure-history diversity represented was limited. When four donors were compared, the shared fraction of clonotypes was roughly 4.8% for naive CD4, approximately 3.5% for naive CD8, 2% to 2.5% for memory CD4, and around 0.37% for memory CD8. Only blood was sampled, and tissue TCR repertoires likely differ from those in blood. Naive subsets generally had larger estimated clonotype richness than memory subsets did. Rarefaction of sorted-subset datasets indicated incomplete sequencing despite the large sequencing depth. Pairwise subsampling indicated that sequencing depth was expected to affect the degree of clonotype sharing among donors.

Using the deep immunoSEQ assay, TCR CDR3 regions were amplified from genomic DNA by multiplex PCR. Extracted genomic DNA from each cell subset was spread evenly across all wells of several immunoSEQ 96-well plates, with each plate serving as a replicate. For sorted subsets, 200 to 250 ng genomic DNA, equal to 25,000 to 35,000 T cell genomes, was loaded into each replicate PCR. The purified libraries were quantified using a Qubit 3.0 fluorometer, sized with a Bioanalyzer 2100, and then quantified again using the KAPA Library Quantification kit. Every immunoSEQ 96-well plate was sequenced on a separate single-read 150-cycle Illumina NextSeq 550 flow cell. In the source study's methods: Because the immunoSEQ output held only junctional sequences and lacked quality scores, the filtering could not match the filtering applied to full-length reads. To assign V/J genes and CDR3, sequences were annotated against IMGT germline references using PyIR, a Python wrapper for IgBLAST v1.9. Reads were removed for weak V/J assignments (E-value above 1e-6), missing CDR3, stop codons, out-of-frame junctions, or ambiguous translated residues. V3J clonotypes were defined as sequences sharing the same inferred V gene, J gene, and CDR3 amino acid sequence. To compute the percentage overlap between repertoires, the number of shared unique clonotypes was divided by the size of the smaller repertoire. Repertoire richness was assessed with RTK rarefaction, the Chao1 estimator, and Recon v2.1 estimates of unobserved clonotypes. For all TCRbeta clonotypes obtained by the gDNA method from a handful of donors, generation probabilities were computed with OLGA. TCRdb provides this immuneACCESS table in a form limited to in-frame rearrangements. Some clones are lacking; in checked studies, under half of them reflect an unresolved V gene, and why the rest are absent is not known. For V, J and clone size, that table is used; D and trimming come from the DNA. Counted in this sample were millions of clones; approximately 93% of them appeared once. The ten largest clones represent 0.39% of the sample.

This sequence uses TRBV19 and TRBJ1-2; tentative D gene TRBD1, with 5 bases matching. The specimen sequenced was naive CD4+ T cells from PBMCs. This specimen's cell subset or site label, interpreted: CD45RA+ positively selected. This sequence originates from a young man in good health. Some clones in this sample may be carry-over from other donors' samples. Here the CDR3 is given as CASSNAGTFFYGYTF. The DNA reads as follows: TGTGCCAGTAGTAACGCAGGGACCTTCTTCTATGGCTACACCTTC. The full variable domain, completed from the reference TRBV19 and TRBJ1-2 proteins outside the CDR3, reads DGGITQSPKYLFRKEGQNVTLSCEQNLNHDAMYWYRQDPGQGLRLIYYSQIVNDFQKGDIAEGYSVSREKKESFPLTVTSAQKNPTAFYLCASSNAGTFFYGYTFGSGTRLTVV.